The 26 T cell receptor beta chains presented below share a single source sample, sequenced in a study of lymphopenia after photon versus proton radiotherapy. Assay: immunoSEQ multiplex PCR; the TCRdb copy retains only in-frame clones and omits some. The sample shows 150,000 to 200,000 clones, 80% to 90% of them seen only once. This material consisted of peripheral blood, taken from a patient treated with photon-based radiotherapy. These receptor sequences come from a man in his fifties or sixties with gastric cancer.

The chain joins TRBV29-1 to TRBJ2-7, with D unclear. This CDR3 region has 11 residues. The ends were cut back, 4 bases at V and 2 bases at J, with 6 bases in the middle. The germline CDR1 and CDR2 sequences are SQVTM and ANQGSEA. CDR3 amino acids: CSVGVAYEQYF. The CDR3 DNA reads as TGCAGCGTTGGGGTCGCCTACGAGCAGTACTTC.

This clone came up a few times. The chain carries TRBV19 and TRBJ1-1; D is perhaps TRBD1 (6 bases). CDR1 and CDR2 from the germline V gene are LNHDA and SQIVND (reference sequence). The V end lost 1 base, the J end lost 0 bases, and 12 bases lay between the germline ends. The CDR3 totals 16 residues. CDR3 coding DNA: TGTGCCAGTAGTATAGGTAGGAGACAGGTGAACACTGAAGCTTTCTTT. The encoded protein is CASSIGRRQVNTEAFF.

This sequence joins TRBV30 and TRBJ2-3; D is perhaps TRBD1 (6 bases). Per the germline V gene, CDR1 is GTSNPN and CDR2 is SVGIG (reference sequence). CDR3 length: 15 amino acids. V lost 4 bases and J lost 6, with 20 bases in between. The DNA for the CDR3 is TGTGCCTGGAATCGGGGACACTTAATAGGGGATACGCAGTATTTT. The encoded protein is CAWNRGHLIGDTQYF. Variable domain in full (rest from reference TRBV30 and TRBJ2-3): SQTIHQWPATLVQPVGSPLSLECTVEGTSNPNLYWYRQAAGRGLQLLFYSVGIGQISSEVPQNLSASRPQDRQFILSSKKLLLSDSGFYLCAWNRGHLIGDTQYFGPGTRLTVL.

The chain has TRBV7-9 and TRBJ2-4; D possibly corresponds to TRBD1 (6 bases). This CDR3 contains 18 residues. Trimming shortened V by 6 bases and J by 3 bases, and 24 bases separated the two germline ends. Germline V gives CDR1 SEHNR, CDR2 FQNEAQ (reference sequence). CDR3 residues: CASSYPPGQRLDKNIQYF. CDR3 nucleotide sequence: TGTGCCAGCAGTTACCCCCCCGGACAGCGGTTGGACAAAAACATTCAGTACTTC.

The genes are TRBV11-3 and TRBJ2-1; D ambiguous. The germline gives CDR1 SGHNT, CDR2 YENEEA. CDR3 length: 14 amino acids. Trimming took off 2 bases at V and 9 bases at J, with 14 bases between the two ends. CDR3 residues: CASSLWSDSSEQFF. DNA of the CDR3: TGTGCCAGCAGCTTATGGTCGGATAGCAGTGAGCAGTTCTTC.

The chain links TRBV7-8 to TRBJ2-1, with 10 positions matching TRBD2. The CDR3 sequence is 15 residues long. V trimming: 5 bases; J trimming: 8 bases; junction bases outside the gene matches: 9. Germline V gives CDR1 SGHVS, CDR2 FQNEAQ. The CDR3 loop reads CASSPASGRGDEQFF. CDR3 sequence (DNA): TGTGCCAGCAGCCCAGCTAGCGGGAGAGGCGATGAGCAGTTCTTC. Drawing the rest from reference TRBV7-8 and TRBJ2-1, the complete variable domain is GAGVSQSPRYKVAKRGQDVALRCDPISGHVSLFWYQQALGQGPEFLTYFQNEAQLDKSGLPSDRFFAERPEGSVSTLKIQRTQQEDSAVYLCASSPASGRGDEQFFGPGTRLTVL.

This clone was observed a single time. V and J are TRBV9 and TRBJ2-1, with D tentatively TRBD1 or TRBD2 (5 bases each). The V gene's germline CDR1 is SGDLS and CDR2 YYNGEE. V was trimmed by 1 base and J by 7 bases, leaving 9 bases between them. CDR3 size: 13 residues. The CDR3 region has the DNA TGTGCCAGCAGCGTACGAGGGGCTAATGAGCAGTTCTTC. Protein sequence: CASSVRGANEQFF.

The chain uses TRBV19 and TRBJ1-2, with 7 bases matching TRBD1. Germline CDR1 is LNHDA and CDR2 is SQIVND (reference sequence). The CDR3 extends over 14 amino acids. The V and J ends lost 7 bases and 0 bases, in that order; junction bases with no gene match: 5. The CDR3: CASTGTAANYGYTF. In DNA form, the CDR3 reads TGTGCCAGTACCGGGACAGCTGCTAACTATGGCTACACCTTC. Variable domain in full (rest from reference TRBV19 and TRBJ1-2): DGGITQSPKYLFRKEGQNVTLSCEQNLNHDAMYWYRQDPGQGLRLIYYSQIVNDFQKGDIAEGYSVSREKKESFPLTVTSAQKNPTAFYLCASTGTAANYGYTFGSGTRLTVV.

The rearrangement uses TRBV27 and TRBJ2-7, with D tentatively TRBD1 (5 bases). Trimming cost V 2 bases and J 3 bases, with 14 bases left between them. This CDR3 is 15 amino acids long. Germline V gene lookup returns CDR1 MNHEY and CDR2 SMNVEV (reference sequence). CDR3 bases: TGTGCCAGCAGTTTAAGAAGGGGCCCCCTCTACGAGCAGTACTTC. The encoded protein is CASSLRRGPLYEQYF.

The genes are TRBV6-6 and TRBJ2-2; D might be TRBD2 (5 bases). The CDR3 totals 15 residues. The V end lost 4 bases, the J end lost 4 bases, and 13 bases lay between the germline ends. Germline V gene lookup returns CDR1 MNHNY and CDR2 SVGAGI (reference sequence). In DNA, the CDR3 is TGTGCCAGCAGTTTCTTTGCGGGTTCCACCGGGGAGCTGTTTTTT. Translating gives CASSFFAGSTGELFF.

The rearrangement joins TRBV2 to TRBJ2-1; a possible D gene is TRBD1 (5 bases). Germline lookup yields CDR1 SNHLY and CDR2 FYNNEI. The V end was cut by 7 bases, the J end by 9 bases, with 10 bases between. The CDR3 is 11 residues long. The CDR3 reads CASTRQREQFF. The CDR3 coding sequence is TGTGCCAGCACCAGACAGCGTGAGCAGTTCTTC.

The chain is built from TRBV5-5 and TRBJ1-4, with 10 bases identical to TRBD1. From germline, CDR1 is SGHKS and CDR2 YYEKEE (reference sequence). This CDR3 is 13 amino acids long. With 2 bases clipped from V and 11 bases from J, the junction kept 3 bases outside the gene matches. CDR3 region: CASSFDRGRKLFF. CDR3 sequence (DNA): TGTGCCAGCAGCTTCGACAGGGGGCGGAAACTGTTTTTT. Full variable domain (remainder filled in from reference TRBV5-5 and TRBJ1-4): DAGVTQSPTHLIKTRGQQVTLRCSPISGHKSVSWYQQVLGQGPQFIFQYYEKEERGRGNFPDRFSARQFPNYSSELNVNALLLGDSALYLCASSFDRGRKLFFGSGTQLSVL.

The V gene is TRBV5-1, the J gene TRBJ1-1; D is unresolved. Trimming left V 0 bases short and J 5 bases short, with 11 bases between. The CDR3 length is 14 residues. CDR1 and CDR2 from the germline V gene are SGHRS and YFSETQ. Here the CDR3 DNA reads TGCGCCAGCAGCTTGGGTTCAGGACGGACTGAAGCTTTCTTT. Its protein product is CASSLGSGRTEAFF. Supplemented by reference TRBV5-1 and TRBJ1-1, the full variable domain reads KAGVTQTPRYLIKTRGQQVTLSCSPISGHRSVSWYQQTPGQGLQFLFEYFSETQRNKGNFPGRFSGRQFSNSRSEMNVSTLELGDSALYLCASSLGSGRTEAFFGQGTRLTVV.

V and J are TRBV10-3 and TRBJ2-3; tentatively, D is TRBD1 or TRBD2 (5 bases each). Between the trimmed V and J ends, which lost 3 bases and 3 bases, there was a span of 10 bases. CDR1 is ENHRY and CDR2 is SYGVKD in the germline V gene. This CDR3 has 14 amino acids. The DNA for the CDR3 is TGTGCCATCAGTGAATGGGGGAGAACAGATACGCAGTATTTT. It is translated as CAISEWGRTDTQYF.

The chain has TRBV11-2 and TRBJ2-4; D not resolved. The CDR3 extends over 14 amino acids. Trimming shortened V by 5 bases and J by 7 bases, and 15 bases separated the two germline ends. Germline CDR1 reads SGHAT; CDR2 reads FQNNGV. The CDR3 DNA follows: TGTGCCAGCAGCCCCGACCTCTTTGGGAACATTCAGTACTTC. Translating it yields CASSPDLFGNIQYF.

In this sample, this clone turned up once. CDR3 residues: CASSLEGSWQETQYF. DNA of the CDR3: TGTGCCAGCAGCTTAGAAGGGTCATGGCAAGAGACCCAGTACTTC. The chain carries TRBV11-2 and TRBJ2-5; D gene unclear. The CDR3 is made up of 15 amino acids. V was clipped by 0 bases and J by 2 bases, with 10 bases between them. CDR1 is SGHAT, CDR2 FQNNGV, per germline.

The J gene is TRBJ1-1, the V gene TRBV29-1; D is unclear. Germline V gene data show CDR1 as SQVTM and CDR2 as ANQGSEA. The V end was cut by 4 bases, the J end by 1 base, with 10 bases between. CDR3 length equals 13 residues. Here the CDR3 reads CSVGASPNTEAFF. In nucleotides, the CDR3 is TGCAGCGTTGGTGCCAGCCCGAACACTGAAGCTTTCTTT.

This clone was seen just once. The chain combines TRBV5-4 with TRBJ1-2; no firm D call. V was cut by 0 bases and J by 1 base, with 13 bases left in between. Germline V CDR1 and CDR2: SGHNT, YYREEE (reference sequence). The CDR3 length is 16 residues. CDR3 loop: CASSLGQVLFNYGYTF. CDR3 bases: TGTGCCAGCAGCTTGGGTCAGGTTCTATTTAACTATGGCTACACCTTC. The full variable domain, completed using reference TRBV5-4 and TRBJ1-2, is ETGVTQSPTHLIKTRGQQVTLRCSSQSGHNTVSWYQQALGQGPQFIFQYYREEENGRGNFPPRFSGLQFPNYSSELNVNALELDDSALYLCASSLGQVLFNYGYTFGSGTRLTVV.

The V and J genes are TRBV5-6 and TRBJ1-5, with D hard to call. The V gene lost 0 bases and the J gene lost 2 bases, with 6 bases spanning the gap. This CDR3 comprises 14 residues. Germline CDR1 reads SGHDT; CDR2 reads YYEEEE. The CDR3 region has the DNA TGTGCCAGCAGCTTGGGACCAGGCAATCAGCCCCAGCATTTT. Translation: CASSLGPGNQPQHF.

The chain couples TRBV6-5 to TRBJ2-3, with a possible D match to TRBD1 (5 bases). The CDR3 consists of 12 residues. The V end lost 10 bases, the J end lost 2 bases, and 10 bases lay between the germline ends. CDR1 is MNHEY, CDR2 SVGAGI, per germline. The CDR3: CATQGATDTQYF. Here the CDR3 DNA reads TGTGCCACCCAGGGTGCCACAGATACGCAGTATTTT.

CDR3 amino acids: CASSPRGAEAFF. The CDR3, as DNA: TGTGCCAGCAGCCCCAGGGGGGCTGAAGCTTTCTTT. The chain carries TRBV7-9 and TRBJ1-1; 7 bases are shared with TRBD1. The CDR3 totals 12 residues. CDR1 SEHNR and CDR2 FQNEAQ come from the germline V gene (reference sequence). Losses at the gene ends were 5 bases for V and 6 bases for J; bases not matched to a gene: 3.

The CDR3 nucleotides read TGCGCCAGCAGCGCCGGGTCTGGGAATTCACCCCTCCACTTT. This gives the protein CASSAGSGNSPLHF. The J gene is TRBJ1-6, the V gene TRBV5-1; D gene unclear. CDR1 SGHRS and CDR2 YFSETQ come from the germline V gene. V was trimmed by 4 bases and J by 7 bases, leaving 12 bases between them. The CDR3 has 14 residues.

This clone was seen a single time. The chain joins TRBV29-1 to TRBJ2-1; 9 positions match TRBD2. Germline trimming cut 3 bases from V and 5 bases from J; bases unmatched to any gene: 8. CDR3 length: 15 residues. The germline V gene has CDR1 SQVTM and CDR2 ANQGSEA. This CDR3 is CSVELREGRHNEQFF. The DNA for the CDR3 is TGCAGCGTTGAGCTGCGGGAGGGCCGACACAATGAGCAGTTCTTC.

The chain employs TRBV30 and TRBJ1-5; no firm D call. Germline-derived CDR1 and CDR2 are GTSNPN and SVGIG (reference sequence). This CDR3 spans 16 amino acids. V lost 0 bases and J 2 bases, leaving 14 bases between the germline ends. As DNA, the CDR3 is TGTGCCTGGAGTGTGGATGGCAGGCGAGGCAATCAGCCCCAGCATTTT. Amino acids: CAWSVDGRRGNQPQHF. The complete variable domain, with remaining parts taken from reference TRBV30 and TRBJ1-5, reads SQTIHQWPATLVQPVGSPLSLECTVEGTSNPNLYWYRQAAGRGLQLLFYSVGIGQISSEVPQNLSASRPQDRQFILSSKKLLLSDSGFYLCAWSVDGRRGNQPQHFGDGTRLSIL.

The chain recombines TRBV11-3 with TRBJ1-1; 9 bases match TRBD1. J lost 5 bases, V lost 4 bases, and 8 bases had no gene match. CDR1 and CDR2 (germline): SGHNT, YENEEA. This CDR3 has 15 residues. In DNA, the CDR3 is TGTGCCAGCAGCTCCGGGACAGGGAAAGGGACTGAAGCTTTCTTT. Its protein is CASSSGTGKGTEAFF.

The V call is TRBV27, the J call TRBJ2-1, with 7 bases that match TRBD2. Losses at the gene ends were 2 bases for V and 4 bases for J; bases not matched to a gene: 5. Germline V gene lookup returns CDR1 MNHEY and CDR2 SMNVEV (reference sequence). This CDR3 is built from 15 residues. The DNA of the CDR3 is TGTGCCAGCAGTTTAGTCCTAGCGGAATACAATGAGCAGTTCTTC. Its translation is CASSLVLAEYNEQFF.